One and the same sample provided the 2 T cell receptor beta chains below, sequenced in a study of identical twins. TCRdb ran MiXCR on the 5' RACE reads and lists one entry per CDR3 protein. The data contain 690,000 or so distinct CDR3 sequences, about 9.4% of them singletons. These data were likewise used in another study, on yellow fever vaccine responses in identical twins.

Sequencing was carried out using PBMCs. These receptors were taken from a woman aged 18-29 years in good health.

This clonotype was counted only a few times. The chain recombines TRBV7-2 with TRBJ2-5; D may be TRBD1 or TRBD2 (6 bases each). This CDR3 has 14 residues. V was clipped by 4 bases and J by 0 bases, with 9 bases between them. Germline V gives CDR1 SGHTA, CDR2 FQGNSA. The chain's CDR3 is CASSSRDNQETQYF. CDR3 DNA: TGTGCCAGCAGCTCGCGGGACAACCAAGAGACCCAGTACTTC.

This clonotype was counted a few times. In DNA form, the CDR3 reads TGTGCCAGCAGGCTTGGGACAGGTCAAGAGACCCAGTACTTC. Translation gives CASRLGTGQETQYF. The rearrangement links TRBV12-3 or TRBV12-4 to TRBJ2-5, with TRBD1 identical over 8 bases. The CDR3 spans 14 residues. Trimming took 6 bases from V and 2 from J; bases not matched to a gene: 5.